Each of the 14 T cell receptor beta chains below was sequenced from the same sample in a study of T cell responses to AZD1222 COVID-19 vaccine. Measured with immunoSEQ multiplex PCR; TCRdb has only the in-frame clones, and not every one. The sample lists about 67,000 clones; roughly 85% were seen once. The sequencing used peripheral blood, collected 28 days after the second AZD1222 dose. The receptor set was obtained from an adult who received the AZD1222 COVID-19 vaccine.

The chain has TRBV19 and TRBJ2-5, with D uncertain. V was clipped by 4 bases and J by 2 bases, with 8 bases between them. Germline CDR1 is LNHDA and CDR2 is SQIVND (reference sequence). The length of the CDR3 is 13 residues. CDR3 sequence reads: CASSTLLQETQYF. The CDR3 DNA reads TGTGCCAGTAGTACCCTACTGCAAGAGACCCAGTACTTC.

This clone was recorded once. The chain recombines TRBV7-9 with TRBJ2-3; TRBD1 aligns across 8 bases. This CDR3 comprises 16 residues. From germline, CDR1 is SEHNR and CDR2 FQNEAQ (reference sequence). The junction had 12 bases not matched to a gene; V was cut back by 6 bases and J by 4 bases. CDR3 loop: CASRGGHTGGADTQYF. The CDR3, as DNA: TGTGCCAGCAGAGGAGGACATACAGGGGGAGCAGATACGCAGTATTTT.

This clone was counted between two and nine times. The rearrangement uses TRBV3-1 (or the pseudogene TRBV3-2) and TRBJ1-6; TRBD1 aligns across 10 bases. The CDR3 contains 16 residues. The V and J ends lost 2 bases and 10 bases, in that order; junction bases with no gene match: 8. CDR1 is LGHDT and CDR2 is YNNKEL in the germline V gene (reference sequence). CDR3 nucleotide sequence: TGTGCCAGCAGCCAATCCGGGGGACAGGGGAACTCACCCCTCCACTTT. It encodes CASSQSGGQGNSPLHF.

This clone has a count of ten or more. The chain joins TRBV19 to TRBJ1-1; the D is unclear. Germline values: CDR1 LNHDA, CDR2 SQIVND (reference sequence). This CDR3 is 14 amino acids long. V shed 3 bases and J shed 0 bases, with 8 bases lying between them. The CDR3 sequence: CASSIPQLNTEAFF. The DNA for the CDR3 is TGTGCCAGTAGTATTCCACAGCTGAACACTGAAGCTTTCTTT.

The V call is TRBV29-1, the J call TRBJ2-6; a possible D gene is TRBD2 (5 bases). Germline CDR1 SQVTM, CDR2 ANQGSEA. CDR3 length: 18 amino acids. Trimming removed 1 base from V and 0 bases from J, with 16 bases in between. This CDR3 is CSVEGEPSHISGANVLTF. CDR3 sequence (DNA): TGCAGCGTTGAAGGGGAGCCCTCCCACATCTCTGGGGCCAACGTCCTGACTTTC.

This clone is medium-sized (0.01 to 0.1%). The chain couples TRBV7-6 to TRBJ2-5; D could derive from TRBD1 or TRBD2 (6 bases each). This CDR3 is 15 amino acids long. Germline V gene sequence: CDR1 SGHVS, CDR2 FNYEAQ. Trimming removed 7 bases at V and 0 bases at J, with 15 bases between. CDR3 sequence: CASKGGWGDQETQYF. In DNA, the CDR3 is TGTGCCAGCAAGGGGGGATGGGGGGACCAAGAGACCCAGTACTTC.

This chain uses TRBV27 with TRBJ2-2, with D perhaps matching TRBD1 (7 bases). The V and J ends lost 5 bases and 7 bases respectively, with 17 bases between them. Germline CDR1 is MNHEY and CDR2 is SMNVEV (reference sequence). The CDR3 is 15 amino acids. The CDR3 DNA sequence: TGTGCCAGCAGTCCCGGAGGAGGGGGCATCGGGGAGCTGTTTTTT. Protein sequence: CASSPGGGGIGELFF.

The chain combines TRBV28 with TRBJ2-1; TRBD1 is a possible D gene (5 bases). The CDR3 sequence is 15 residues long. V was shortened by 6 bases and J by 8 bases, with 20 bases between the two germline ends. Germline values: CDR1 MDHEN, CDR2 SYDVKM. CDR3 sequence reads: CASSLGYVGRDEQFF. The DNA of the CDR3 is TGTGCCAGCAGCCTGGGGTATGTAGGCAGGGATGAGCAGTTCTTC. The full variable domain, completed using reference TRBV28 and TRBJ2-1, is DVKVTQSSRYLVKRTGEKVFLECVQDMDHENMFWYRQDPGLGLRLIYFSYDVKMKEKGDIPEGYSVSREKKERFSLILESASTNQTSMYLCASSLGYVGRDEQFFGPGTRLTVL.

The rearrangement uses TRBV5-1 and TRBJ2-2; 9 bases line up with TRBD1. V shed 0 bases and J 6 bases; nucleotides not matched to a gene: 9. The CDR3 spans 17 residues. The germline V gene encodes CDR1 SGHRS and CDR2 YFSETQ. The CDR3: CASSLGGPGQGSGELFF. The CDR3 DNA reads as TGCGCCAGCAGCTTGGGAGGCCCGGGACAGGGATCCGGGGAGCTGTTTTTT.

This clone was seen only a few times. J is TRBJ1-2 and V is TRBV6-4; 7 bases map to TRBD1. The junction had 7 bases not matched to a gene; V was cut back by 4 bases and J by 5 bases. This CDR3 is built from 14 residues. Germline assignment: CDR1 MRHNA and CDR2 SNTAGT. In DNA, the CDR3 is TGTGCCAGCAGTGCCACGACAGGGATTTATGGCTACACCTTC. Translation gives CASSATTGIYGYTF.

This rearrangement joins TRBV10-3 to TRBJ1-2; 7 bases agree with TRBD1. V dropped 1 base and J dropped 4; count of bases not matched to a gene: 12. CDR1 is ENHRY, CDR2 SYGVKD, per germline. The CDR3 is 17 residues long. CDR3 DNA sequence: TGTGCCATCAGTGAGTTGGGACAGATTTCCCCTCTCTATGGCTACACCTTC. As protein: CAISELGQISPLYGYTF.

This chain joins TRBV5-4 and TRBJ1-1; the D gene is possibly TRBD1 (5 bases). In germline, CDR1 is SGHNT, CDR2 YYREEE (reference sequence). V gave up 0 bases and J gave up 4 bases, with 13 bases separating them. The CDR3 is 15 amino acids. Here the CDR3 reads CASSLVAGKSTEAFF. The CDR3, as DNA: TGTGCCAGCAGCTTGGTCGCAGGGAAAAGCACTGAAGCTTTCTTT.

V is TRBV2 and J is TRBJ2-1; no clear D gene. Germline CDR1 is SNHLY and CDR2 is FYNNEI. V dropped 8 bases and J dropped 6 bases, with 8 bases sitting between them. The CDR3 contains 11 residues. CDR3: CASSQPNEQFF. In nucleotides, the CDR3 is TGTGCCAGCTCGCAGCCCAATGAGCAGTTCTTC.

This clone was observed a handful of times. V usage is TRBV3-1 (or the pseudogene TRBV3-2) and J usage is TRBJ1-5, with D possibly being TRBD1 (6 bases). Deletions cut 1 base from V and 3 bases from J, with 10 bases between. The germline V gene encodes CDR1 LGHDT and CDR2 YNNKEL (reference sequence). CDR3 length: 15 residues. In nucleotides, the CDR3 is TGTGCCAGCAGCCAAGCAGCAGGGGACAATCAGCCCCAGCATTTT. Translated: CASSQAAGDNQPQHF.